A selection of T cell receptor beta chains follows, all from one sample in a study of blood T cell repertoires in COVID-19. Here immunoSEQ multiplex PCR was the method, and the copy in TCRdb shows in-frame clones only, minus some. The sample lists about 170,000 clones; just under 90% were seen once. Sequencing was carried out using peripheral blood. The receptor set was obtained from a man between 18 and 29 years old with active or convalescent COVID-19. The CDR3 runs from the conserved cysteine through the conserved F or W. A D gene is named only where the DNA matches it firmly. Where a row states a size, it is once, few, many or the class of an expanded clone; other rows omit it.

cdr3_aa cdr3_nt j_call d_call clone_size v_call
CASSFLRVGVAFF TGTGCCAGCAGTTTTTTGCGCGTCGGGGTCGCTTTCTTT TRBJ1-1 - - TRBV28
CASSQDRLTNYGYTF TGTGCCAGCAGCCAAGACAGACTTACTAACTATGGCTACACCTTC TRBJ1-2 - - TRBV7-9
CASSIEDRGFNEQFF TGTGCCAGCAGCATAGAGGACAGGGGATTTAATGAGCAGTTCTTC TRBJ2-1 TRBD1 once TRBV27
CASSLNQGVTNEKLFF TGTGCCAGCAGCCTGAACCAGGGGGTGACTAATGAAAAACTGTTTTTT TRBJ1-4 TRBD1 few TRBV11-2
CASSAGTSGPYNEQFF TGTGCCAGCAGCGCGGGGACTAGCGGACCCTACAATGAGCAGTTCTTC TRBJ2-1 TRBD2 - TRBV9
CAISDSTGNEKLFF TGTGCCATCAGTGACTCGACAGGGAATGAAAAACTGTTTTTT TRBJ1-4 TRBD1 once TRBV10-3
CASRDTSLFSGYTF TGTGCCAGCAGGGACACCTCTCTTTTTTCTGGCTACACCTTC TRBJ1-2 - - TRBV7-8
CASRRYLGGEAFF TGTGCCAGCAGGCGTTACCTCGGGGGGGAAGCTTTCTTT TRBJ1-1 - few TRBV7-8
CAITSGQLSYEQYF TGTGCCATCACCTCAGGACAGTTATCCTACGAGCAGTACTTC TRBJ2-7 - - TRBV10-3
CASSSQYRENYGYTF TGTGCCAGCAGTTCCCAATACAGGGAAAACTATGGCTACACCTTC TRBJ1-2 - few TRBV6-2/TRBV6-3
CAARGYNEQFF TGTGCCGCCCGAGGGTACAATGAGCAGTTCTTC TRBJ2-1 - - TRBV27
CASSVVEGAREQFF TGTGCCAGCAGCGTGGTGGAGGGGGCGCGTGAGCAGTTCTTC TRBJ2-1 - - TRBV9
CASSLEGQGASYGYTF TGCGCCAGCAGCTTGGAAGGTCAGGGGGCGTCCTATGGCTACACCTTC TRBJ1-2 TRBD1 - TRBV5-1
CASSPEAGTYGYTF TGTGCCAGCTCACCGGAAGCGGGAACCTATGGCTACACCTTC TRBJ1-2 - - TRBV18
CASSGQQPSSYNSPLHF TGTGCCAGCTCAGGTCAACAGCCGAGCTCCTATAATTCACCCCTCCACTTT TRBJ1-6 - - TRBV18
CASIWDLRNNEQFF TGTGCCAGCATCTGGGACTTGCGAAACAATGAGCAGTTCTTC TRBJ2-1 - - TRBV11-2
CASSQAGPLITDTQYF TGTGCCAGCAGCCAAGCGGGTCCGCTGATCACAGATACGCAGTATTTT TRBJ2-3 - - TRBV3-1/TRBV3-2
CASSLAGSEYNQPQHF TGTGCCAGCAGCTTAGCCGGGTCAGAATACAATCAGCCCCAGCATTTT TRBJ1-5 - - TRBV7-8
CASSSPTGVDYGYTF TGTGCCAGCAGCTCACCGACAGGAGTCGACTATGGCTACACCTTC TRBJ1-2 - once TRBV7-9
CAISASTEQFF TGTGCCATCAGTGCTAGCACTGAGCAGTTCTTC TRBJ2-1 - once TRBV10-3
CARRTSGGLDTQYF TGTGCCAGGAGGACTAGCGGGGGGCTAGATACGCAGTATTTT TRBJ2-3 TRBD2 - TRBV2
CASSWSGSQETQYF TGTGCCAGCAGCTGGTCCGGGTCGCAAGAGACCCAGTACTTC TRBJ2-5 - - TRBV7-9
CATPEHNEQFF TGTGCCACCCCGGAGCACAATGAGCAGTTCTTC TRBJ2-1 - - TRBV24-1
CASSPRRGSGTYNEQFF TGTGCCAGCAGCCCCCGGAGAGGGAGCGGGACCTACAATGAGCAGTTCTTC TRBJ2-1 TRBD2 - TRBV7-2
CSVRDRGREKLFF TGCAGCGTCCGGGACAGGGGTAGAGAAAAACTGTTTTTT TRBJ1-4 TRBD1 - TRBV29-1
CASSQGQASGNTIYF TGCGCCAGCAGCCAAGGACAGGCCTCTGGAAACACCATATATTTT TRBJ1-3 - - TRBV4-1
CASSPRTGDGYTF TGTGCCAGCAGCCCCCGGACAGGGGATGGCTACACCTTC TRBJ1-2 TRBD1 - TRBV7-3
CASSPGGGNQPQHF TGTGCCAGCAGCCCCGGGGGGGGCAATCAGCCCCAGCATTTT TRBJ1-5 - few TRBV3-1/TRBV3-2
CARFGGARDPKTDTQYF TGCGCCAGGTTTGGGGGGGCGCGGGACCCAAAGACAGATACGCAGTATTTT TRBJ2-3 - - TRBV10-1
CASSAGLDNEQFF TGTGCCAGTAGCGCGGGACTAGACAATGAGCAGTTCTTC TRBJ2-1 TRBD2 - TRBV19
CATSDVDSEQFF TGTGCCACCAGTGATGTTGACAGTGAGCAGTTCTTC TRBJ2-1 - once TRBV24-1
CASSFPNQPQHF TGTGCCAGCAGTTTCCCAAATCAGCCCCAGCATTTT TRBJ1-5 - - TRBV27
CASSFQGGSTDTQYF TGTGCCAGCAGTTTTCAGGGAGGGAGCACAGATACGCAGTATTTT TRBJ2-3 TRBD2 - TRBV28
CASSMGQDRSPLHF TGTGCCAGTAGTATGGGACAGGACAGATCACCCCTCCACTTT TRBJ1-6 TRBD1 - TRBV19
CASSDREASGYNEQFF TGTGCCAGCAGCGACCGGGAGGCTAGCGGATACAATGAGCAGTTCTTC TRBJ2-1 TRBD2 - TRBV6-6
CASSQTGGGYTF TGTGCCAGCAGCCAAACAGGGGGTGGCTACACCTTC TRBJ1-2 TRBD1 - TRBV3-1/TRBV3-2
CSALEGGGYGYTF TGCAGCGCTCTCGAAGGGGGCGGCTATGGCTACACCTTC TRBJ1-2 TRBD1 - TRBV29-1
CASSLVGTGGREQYF TGTGCCAGCAGTTTAGTCGGGACAGGGGGACGCGAGCAGTACTTC TRBJ2-7 TRBD1 - TRBV28
CATSEDGTWQETQYF TGTGCCACCAGTGAAGACGGGACTTGGCAAGAGACCCAGTACTTC TRBJ2-5 - - TRBV24-1
CATSRDAVAGLYEQYF TGTGCCACCAGCAGAGACGCCGTAGCGGGTCTCTACGAGCAGTACTTC TRBJ2-7 TRBD2 - TRBV15
CATSDPRDFSNQPQHF TGTGCCACCAGTGACCCCCGGGACTTTAGCAATCAGCCCCAGCATTTT TRBJ1-5 - - TRBV24-1
CASSLSSYNEQFF TGTGCCAGCTCACTTAGCTCCTACAATGAGCAGTTCTTC TRBJ2-1 - few TRBV18
CASSDSSGNEQFF TGTGCCAGCAGTGATAGTAGTGGCAATGAGCAGTTCTTC TRBJ2-1 - - TRBV2
CASSYSRVREQFF TGTGCCAGCAGTTACTCGAGGGTACGTGAGCAGTTCTTC TRBJ2-1 - - TRBV6-5
CASGSQGRGRHEQFF TGTGCCAGCGGTTCTCAAGGCAGGGGGAGGCATGAGCAGTTCTTC TRBJ2-1 - - TRBV9
CASSFNRASSYEQYF TGCGCCAGCAGCTTTAACAGGGCGAGCTCCTACGAGCAGTACTTC TRBJ2-7 - - TRBV5-1